The 22 T cell receptor beta chains below were found in one sample sequenced in a study of shared clonotypes between healthy human individuals. Assay: immunoSEQ multiplex PCR; the TCRdb copy retains only in-frame clones and omits some. The table has roughly 2.4 million clones, under 97% seen once. The specimen was naive CD4+ T cells sorted from blood. Indicated subset: CD45RA+ positively selected. These receptors all come from a man between 18 and 35 years old in good health.

V and J are TRBV12-5 and TRBJ2-7; the D gene is possibly TRBD1 (6 bases). The CDR3 covers 16 residues. Germline loops: CDR1 LGHNT, CDR2 FRNRAP. V shed 0 bases and J shed 4 bases, with 16 bases lying between them. CDR3 sequence: CASGLVRGDTHYEQYF. In DNA form, the CDR3 reads TGTGCTAGTGGTTTGGTACGAGGGGACACCCATTACGAGCAGTACTTC.

This chain uses TRBV7-9 with TRBJ2-7, with 8 bases fitting TRBD2. V shed 1 base, J shed 0 bases, and the junction held 8 bases outside the gene matches. This CDR3 comprises 17 residues. Looked up from germline, CDR1 is SEHNR and CDR2 is FQNEAQ (reference sequence). The DNA for the CDR3 is TGTGCCAGCAGCTTAGACCTAGCTAGCGGGTACTCCTACGAGCAGTACTTC. Translated: CASSLDLASGYSYEQYF.

V gene TRBV6-5 combines with J gene TRBJ1-6; maybe TRBD1 (5 bases). From germline, CDR1 is MNHEY and CDR2 SVGAGI. V dropped 3 bases and J dropped 8 bases, with 11 bases sitting between them. The CDR3 extends over 14 amino acids. The CDR3 spells CASSYRQSYSPLHF. The CDR3, as DNA: TGTGCCAGCAGTTATAGACAGTCCTATTCACCCCTCCACTTT.

The genes are TRBV30 and TRBJ1-2; no clear D. Germline V CDR1 and CDR2: GTSNPN, SVGIG (reference sequence). The V gene lost 3 bases and the J gene lost 4 bases, with 21 bases spanning the gap. This CDR3 region has 16 residues. The CDR3 reads CAWRGDGLESLYGYTF. The CDR3, as DNA: TGTGCCTGGAGGGGTGACGGACTCGAAAGCCTCTATGGCTACACCTTC. The whole variable domain, remainder taken from reference TRBV30 and TRBJ1-2, is SQTIHQWPATLVQPVGSPLSLECTVEGTSNPNLYWYRQAAGRGLQLLFYSVGIGQISSEVPQNLSASRPQDRQFILSSKKLLLSDSGFYLCAWRGDGLESLYGYTFGSGTRLTVV.

As to this clone: The same CDR3 can be traced to other DNA sequences in this sample. This chain joins TRBV27 and TRBJ2-7; possible D gene TRBD1, 6 bases. Between the trimmed V and J ends, which lost 4 bases and 1 base, there was a span of 11 bases. CDR1 is MNHEY and CDR2 is SMNVEV in the germline V gene (reference sequence). The CDR3 is made up of 14 amino acids. The DNA of the CDR3 is TGTGCCAGCAGTTCCCTAGGACAGTCCTACGAGCAGTACTTC. Residues: CASSSLGQSYEQYF.

This chain connects TRBV6-6 to TRBJ1-2, with TRBD1 matching over 12 bases. V gave up 2 bases and J gave up 7 bases; unmatched junction bases: 8. Germline CDR1 reads MNHNY; CDR2 reads SVGAGI (reference sequence). The length of the CDR3 is 16 residues. The CDR3 here is CASSYVPGQGAGGYTF. The CDR3, as DNA: TGTGCCAGCAGTTACGTCCCGGGACAGGGGGCTGGTGGCTACACCTTC.

The chain couples TRBV7-9 to TRBJ2-3; perhaps TRBD2 as D (6 bases). Trimming removed 1 base from V and 4 bases from J, with 18 bases in between. The CDR3 has 17 residues. The germline gives CDR1 SEHNR, CDR2 FQNEAQ (reference sequence). CDR3 in amino acids: CASSLDFVTSRADTQYF. The CDR3 bases are TGTGCCAGCAGCTTAGATTTTGTTACTAGCAGGGCAGATACGCAGTATTTT.

This clone appeared a single time. The chain employs TRBV15 and TRBJ1-2; maybe TRBD1 (6 bases). The germline V gene encodes CDR1 LNHNV and CDR2 YYDKDF (reference sequence). The CDR3 covers 14 residues. The germline V and J ends were trimmed by 3 bases and 4 bases, with 12 bases remaining between them. The DNA of the CDR3 is TGTGCCACCAGCAGGGAGACAGGAGCCTATGGCTACACCTTC. It encodes CATSRETGAYGYTF.

J is TRBJ2-1 and V is TRBV4-1; 7 bases map to TRBD1. Germline CDR1 and CDR2: MGHRA and YSYEKL. This CDR3 has 16 residues. V was pared by 0 bases and J by 4 bases, with 6 bases of the junction left unmatched. In nucleotides, the CDR3 is TGCGCCAGCAGCCAAGAGTTGGGACAGATTTACAATGAGCAGTTCTTC. Amino acid sequence: CASSQELGQIYNEQFF.

The CDR3 DNA is TGTGCCATCAGTGCGGGTAAAGGGGCAGGGCGAAACACCATATATTTT. Translation gives CAISAGKGAGRNTIYF. The chain employs TRBV10-3 and TRBJ1-3, with TRBD1 as a possible D gene (5 bases). V lost 4 bases to trimming and J lost 5 bases, with 18 bases between them. Germline loops: CDR1 ENHRY, CDR2 SYGVKD. CDR3 length: 16 amino acids.

This chain connects TRBV9 to TRBJ1-6, with D unresolved. The length of the CDR3 is 14 residues. V was clipped by 7 bases and J by 4 bases, with 12 bases between them. Germline CDR1 SGDLS, CDR2 YYNGEE. The DNA of the CDR3 is TGTGCCAGCTCTAAGGGTTATTATAATTCACCCCTCCACTTT. Amino acid sequence: CASSKGYYNSPLHF.

This clone was seen only once. The sample contains more than one DNA sequence encoding this CDR3. The genes are TRBV5-1 and TRBJ2-2; D is unresolved. Germline V lookup: CDR1 SGHRS, CDR2 YFSETQ. The CDR3 spans 14 residues. V was clipped by 0 bases and J by 1 base, with 4 bases between them. Here the CDR3 reads CASSLDRNTGELFF. For the CDR3, the DNA is TGCGCCAGCAGCTTGGATAGGAACACCGGGGAGCTGTTTTTT.

J is TRBJ1-6 and V is TRBV7-9; no firm D call. Per the germline V gene, CDR1 is SEHNR and CDR2 is FQNEAQ (reference sequence). The CDR3 length is 16 residues. V lost 2 bases and J lost 0, with 8 bases in between. Here the CDR3 reads CASSLQMSSYNSPLHF. The CDR3 coding sequence is TGTGCCAGCAGCTTACAGATGAGCTCCTATAATTCACCCCTCCACTTT.

V usage is TRBV6-5 and J usage is TRBJ1-2; maybe TRBD1 (6 bases). Germline V gives CDR1 MNHEY, CDR2 SVGAGI. The CDR3 is 12 residues long. Trimming took off 7 bases at V and 7 bases at J, with 13 bases between the two ends. The CDR3 DNA reads as TGTGCCAGCACCAACAGGGTTGGTGGCTACACCTTC. This sequence encodes CASTNRVGGYTF.

V usage is TRBV9 and J usage is TRBJ1-4; the D is unclear. The CDR3 contains 15 residues. The V gene lost 3 bases and the J gene lost 8 bases, with 17 bases spanning the gap. Germline V gene data show CDR1 as SGDLS and CDR2 as YYNGEE. CDR3 sequence (DNA): TGTGCCAGCAGCGCCTCCCCCCGGAGGAGGGAAAAACTGTTTTTT. As protein: CASSASPRRREKLFF. Full variable domain (rest looked up from reference TRBV9 and TRBJ1-4): DSGVTQTPKHLITATGQRVTLRCSPRSGDLSVYWYQQSLDQGLQFLIQYYNGEERAKGNILERFSAQQFPDLHSELNLSSLELGDSALYFCASSASPRRREKLFFGSGTQLSVL.

The chain joins TRBV5-1 to TRBJ1-2; 9 nucleotides match TRBD1. J gave up 4 bases and V 4 bases, and 5 bases lay outside the gene matches. This CDR3 comprises 14 residues. Germline V gene sequence: CDR1 SGHRS, CDR2 YFSETQ. CDR3 loop: CASSVGQGIYGYTF. The CDR3 coding sequence is TGCGCCAGCAGCGTTGGACAGGGGATCTATGGCTACACCTTC. Full variable domain (rest looked up from reference TRBV5-1 and TRBJ1-2): KAGVTQTPRYLIKTRGQQVTLSCSPISGHRSVSWYQQTPGQGLQFLFEYFSETQRNKGNFPGRFSGRQFSNSRSEMNVSTLELGDSALYLCASSVGQGIYGYTFGSGTRLTVV.

The chain uses TRBV19 and TRBJ2-7, with D perhaps matching TRBD1 (6 bases). Germline lookup yields CDR1 LNHDA and CDR2 SQIVND (reference sequence). The CDR3 loop spans 12 amino acids. V was cut by 4 bases and J by 6 bases, with 10 bases left in between. CDR3 bases: TGTGCCAGTAGTAAAGGGGGAGTCGAGCAGTACTTC. Its translation is CASSKGGVEQYF.

In its sample, this clone was seen once. The chain is built from TRBV7-2 and TRBJ2-1; 8 bases fit TRBD2. CDR1 SGHTA and CDR2 FQGNSA come from the germline V gene. The trim removed 2 bases at V and 4 bases at J, leaving 4 bases unmatched. The CDR3 spans 15 residues. CDR3 sequence: CASSLSSGWYNEQFF. CDR3 DNA sequence: TGTGCCAGCAGCTTATCTAGCGGGTGGTACAATGAGCAGTTCTTC.

Only one count was recorded for this clone. The J gene is TRBJ1-5, the V gene TRBV10-3; no firm D call. CDR1 ENHRY and CDR2 SYGVKD come from the germline V gene. Trimming pared 2 bases from V and 9 bases from J, leaving 14 bases between. This CDR3 is built from 14 residues. The CDR3 DNA follows: TGTGCCATCAGTGAGCCCGTCAGGATGAGGCCCCAGCATTTT. Translating it yields CAISEPVRMRPQHF.

The chain carries TRBV20-1 and TRBJ2-4, with D perhaps TRBD1 (6 bases). The CDR3 extends over 11 amino acids. V was clipped by 0 bases and J by 15 bases, with 12 bases between them. Germline V gene sequence: CDR1 DFQATT, CDR2 SNEGSKA (reference sequence). The CDR3 nucleotides read TGCAGTGCTAGAGATTACCCGACAGGGTACTTC. Its protein product is CSARDYPTGYF.

V usage is TRBV6-6 and J usage is TRBJ2-1; 8 bases are a match to TRBD1. V trimming: 5 bases; J trimming: 6 bases; junction bases outside the gene matches: 12. Germline assignment: CDR1 MNHNY and CDR2 SVGAGI (reference sequence). There are 16 residues in the CDR3. As DNA, the CDR3 is TGTGCCAGCAGTAAACTGACAGGGGAGATTGGCAATGAGCAGTTCTTC. Residues: CASSKLTGEIGNEQFF.

The CDR3 sequence is CAWNGDPSPLHF. As DNA, the CDR3 is TGTGCCTGGAACGGGGACCCCTCACCCCTCCACTTT. The chain employs TRBV30 and TRBJ1-6; D possibly corresponds to TRBD1 (5 bases). Trimming removed 4 bases from V and 10 bases from J, with 11 bases in between. There are 12 residues in the CDR3. The germline gives CDR1 GTSNPN, CDR2 SVGIG (reference sequence). Filled out from reference TRBV30 and TRBJ1-6, the complete variable domain reads SQTIHQWPATLVQPVGSPLSLECTVEGTSNPNLYWYRQAAGRGLQLLFYSVGIGQISSEVPQNLSASRPQDRQFILSSKKLLLSDSGFYLCAWNGDPSPLHFGNGTRLTVT.